Here is one T cell receptor (beta chain) with its context. The source of the sample is a study of brain metastases from non-small cell lung cancer. This CDR3 comprises 17 residues. Germline CDR1 and CDR2: LGHNA and YSLEER. Trimming left V 0 bases short and J 4 bases short, with 15 bases between. Using immunoSEQ multiplex PCR, the repertoire was profiled, and TCRdb retains in-frame clones only, with some absent. Found here are about 1,600 clones, about 85% of them singletons; the top ten hold roughly a sixth. The chain carries TRBV4-3 and TRBJ2-2, with TRBD1 as a possible D gene (6 bases). This TCR was recovered from a donor at least 40 years old with non-small cell lung cancer. Material: primary lung tumor tissue. In nucleotides, the CDR3 is TGCGCCAGCAGCCAAGAGAATCGGGGACACTTCACCGGGGAGCTGTTTTTT. Its protein product is CASSQENRGHFTGELFF.